The clone carrying this TCR beta chain was recorded a few times. What it binds is unknown. This sample is drawn from a study of T cell responses to AZD1222 COVID-19 vaccine. Overall study findings and caveats: Nearly half of unique spike-specific TCRs reportedly avoided B.1.351 and B.1.1.7 mutated regions. Baseline seropositives among AZD1222 recipients totaled only five or six. Increased Spike-specific TCR breadth and depth were observed after two AZD1222 doses. Clonal diversity may have been underestimated, and the donors were mostly white British, with more females than males.

The CDR3 is 16 residues long. Germline V CDR1 and CDR2: SGHDN, FVKESK. Trimming removed 0 bases from V and 8 bases from J, with 19 bases in between. Sequenced by immunoSEQ multiplex PCR; TCRdb stores in-frame clones only, minus some. The table has roughly 150,000 clones, approximately 89% seen once. This specimen consisted of peripheral blood, obtained on day 0 of AZD1222 vaccination. The chain employs TRBV14 and TRBJ1-2; the D gene is possibly TRBD1 (5 bases). The TCR was taken from an adult in good health. The CDR3 spells CASSQDLAGRGTGYTF. Here the CDR3 DNA reads TGTGCCAGCAGCCAAGATTTGGCGGGGAGGGGTACGGGCTACACCTTC.